The T cell receptor (beta chain) described here comes from a study of cytomegalovirus exposure and HLA in healthy donors. The length of the CDR3 is 15 residues. Germline CDR1 reads LNHDA; CDR2 reads SQIVND (reference sequence). Trimming removed 7 bases from V and 0 bases from J, with 13 bases in between. As regards this clone: Its specificity is not known.

This PCR relied on a set of 60 Vbeta primers and 13 Jbeta primers. Some clones are missing from TCRdb's copy, which holds only in-frame ones; the method was immunoSEQ multiplex PCR. The table lists roughly 200,000 clones, 70% to 85% of them singletons. Study outcomes and limitations: In a later analysis, several top co-occurrence clusters appeared linked to parvovirus B19, influenza, CMV and Epstein-Barr virus.

The sample taken for sequencing was PBMCs. This sequence was found in a woman younger than 45 in good health and CMV-seropositive. The chain joins TRBV19 to TRBJ1-5; D is ambiguous. CDR3 coding DNA: TGTGCCAGTACATTCCGAGGCCTTAGCAATCAGCCCCAGCATTTT. This gives the protein CASTFRGLSNQPQHF.